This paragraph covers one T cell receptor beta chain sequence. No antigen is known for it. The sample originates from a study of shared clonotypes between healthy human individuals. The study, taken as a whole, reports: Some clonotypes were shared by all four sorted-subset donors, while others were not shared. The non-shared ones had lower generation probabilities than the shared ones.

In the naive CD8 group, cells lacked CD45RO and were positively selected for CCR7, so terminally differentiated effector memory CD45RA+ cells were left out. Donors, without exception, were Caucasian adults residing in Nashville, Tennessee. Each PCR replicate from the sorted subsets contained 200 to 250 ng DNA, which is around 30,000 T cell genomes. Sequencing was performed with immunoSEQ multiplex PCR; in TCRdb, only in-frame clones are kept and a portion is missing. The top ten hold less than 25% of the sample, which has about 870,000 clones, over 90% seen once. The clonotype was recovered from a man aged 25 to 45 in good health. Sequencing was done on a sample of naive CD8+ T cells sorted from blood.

The CDR3 region is CASSPGTEAFF. Written as DNA, the CDR3 is TGTGCCAGCAGCCCTGGGACTGAAGCTTTCTTT. V and J are TRBV7-6 and TRBJ1-1; D gene uncertain. The CDR3 runs 11 residues. The germline V gene has CDR1 SGHVS and CDR2 FNYEAQ. With 5 bases removed from V and 5 bases from J, the gap between germline ends came to 6 bases.